The 2 T cell receptor beta chains in this list originate from one sample, sequenced in a study of vaccination and CD4 T cells after COVID-19. Regarding treatment: roughly ten-day PBMC culture with coronavirus spike peptide pools or control peptides (ViraFEST assay). The Oncomine TCR Beta short-read assay was applied to DNA of cultured CD4+ T cells. From the PCR reads, TCRdb called clonotypes with MiXCR, one entry per CDR3 protein. The table records about 19,000 distinct CDR3 sequences, approximately 30% of them present only once. Antigens of these TCRs are unknown. The sequenced sample consisted of cultured CD4+ T cells from blood. All receptors come from a human donor with COVID-19.

This chain uses TRBV10-3 with TRBJ2-3; 8 bases map to TRBD1. This CDR3 contains 15 residues. From germline, CDR1 is ENHRY and CDR2 SYGVKD. Germline trimming cut 2 bases from V and 6 bases from J; bases unmatched to any gene: 7. The CDR3 spells CAISEDRGVLDTQYF. The DNA for the CDR3 is TGTGCCATCAGTGAGGACAGGGGAGTGCTCGATACGCAGTATTTT.

This clonotype occurred a few times. V usage is TRBV19 and J usage is TRBJ2-5; the match to TRBD2 covers 10 bases. V lost 1 base to trimming and J lost 5 bases; unmatched junction nucleotides: 7. Germline CDR1 LNHDA, CDR2 SQIVND (reference sequence). This CDR3 has 16 amino acids. The CDR3 is CASSIAGAGGRETQYF. The CDR3 DNA reads TGTGCCAGTAGTATAGCCGGAGCGGGGGGGCGGGAGACCCAGTACTTC. Variable domain in full (rest from reference TRBV19 and TRBJ2-5): DGGITQSPKYLFRKEGQNVTLSCEQNLNHDAMYWYRQDPGQGLRLIYYSQIVNDFQKGDIAEGYSVSREKKESFPLTVTSAQKNPTAFYLCASSIAGAGGRETQYFGPGTRLLVL.